The source of this T cell receptor beta chain is a study of blood T cell repertoires in COVID-19. Study information: PBMCs, B-cell-depleted T cells, or T cells were the source of the cDNA or gDNA that made up the material.

Germline assignment: CDR1 KGHSH and CDR2 LQKENI. The CDR3 totals 15 residues. Deletions cut 3 bases from V and 0 bases from J, with 11 bases between. Sequenced by immunoSEQ multiplex PCR; TCRdb stores in-frame clones only, minus some. The table lists 80,000 to 95,000 clones, under 90% of them singletons. Specimen: peripheral blood. The chain has TRBV18 and TRBJ1-2; no reliable D call. The source of this sequence is a man older than 75 with acute or convalescent COVID-19. In DNA, the CDR3 is TGTGCCAGCTCACCGTCCTCGACAACTAACTATGGCTACACCTTC. Amino acid sequence: CASSPSSTTNYGYTF.